A selection of T cell receptor beta chains follows, all from one sample in a study of T-cell memory formation after mild COVID-19. TCRdb ran MiXCR on the 5' RACE reads and lists one entry per CDR3 protein. The table includes about 190,000 distinct CDR3 sequences, around 21% detected once. What was sequenced was PBMCs or a T cell subset sorted from them (not recorded which). The receptors were gathered from an adult woman who had mild COVID-19 (a few samples of this study predate the infection). Cell type and time point are not known. Each CDR3 is given with its conserved first and last residue. The D gene is left open where the match is weak. Rows may omit the clone size; those that give it use once, few, many or a size class.

TRBJ2-1	TRBV27	TRBD2	-	TGTGCCAGCCAGGGCGGGAGCTCCTACAATGAGCAGTTCTTC	CASQGGSSYNEQFF
TRBJ1-2	TRBV7-6	TRBD1	-	TGTGCCAGCAGCCTTACTGACAGGGAACTGGATGGCTACACCTTC	CASSLTDRELDGYTF
TRBJ1-2	TRBV6-6	-	few	TGTGCCAGCAGTTACTCGAAGGTGACGGATGGCTACACCTTC	CASSYSKVTDGYTF
TRBJ2-5	TRBV6-2/TRBV6-3	-	-	TGTGCCGGACAGCAGGGGGGCCAAGAGACCCAGTACTTC	CAGQQGGQETQYF
TRBJ2-3	TRBV4-1	-	-	TGCGCCAGCAGCCCGCCCACTAGGTTGACAGATACGCAGTATTTT	CASSPPTRLTDTQYF
TRBJ2-1	TRBV4-2	TRBD2	few	TGTGCCAGCAGCCAAGATCAGGCTAGCGGGGCCTACAATGAGCAGTTCTTC	CASSQDQASGAYNEQFF
TRBJ2-7	TRBV12-5	TRBD1	-	TGTGCTAGTGGTTTGGCAAATACAGGGGGCGAGCAGTACTTC	CASGLANTGGEQYF
TRBJ2-4	TRBV4-3	-	few	TGCGCCAGCAGCCAAGATCGCCTCGAGGACATTCAGTACTTC	CASSQDRLEDIQYF
TRBJ1-5	TRBV6-2/TRBV6-3	-	few	TGTGCCAGCAGTTACTCGACAGAAAATCAGCCCCAGCATTTT	CASSYSTENQPQHF
TRBJ1-1	TRBV20-1	TRBD1	few	TGCAGTGCCAAAGACAGGGTCACTGAAGCTTTCTTT	CSAKDRVTEAFF
TRBJ2-7	TRBV14	-	-	TGTGCCAGCAGCTGGGGGACTCCGTGGCTCTACGAGCAGTACTTC	CASSWGTPWLYEQYF
TRBJ2-2	TRBV12-3/TRBV12-4	-	-	TGTGCCAGCAGTTTCGAGGGCGGGGAGCTGTTTTTT	CASSFEGGELFF
TRBJ2-7	TRBV6-5	-	-	TGTGCCAGCAGCCGAGGATTAAATAGCGGAGTATACGAGCAGTACTTC	CASSRGLNSGVYEQYF
TRBJ2-1	TRBV7-2	TRBD2	few	TGTGCCAGCAGCTTTGAGGGCGGGGGGACGTACAATGAGCAGTTCTTC	CASSFEGGGTYNEQFF
TRBJ2-7	TRBV6-1	-	-	TGTGCCAGCAGTGGCGTAGTCCACAACTTGCTCGAGCAGTACTTC	CASSGVVHNLLEQYF